A single sample is the source of the 28 T cell receptor beta chains below, sequenced in a study of cytomegalovirus exposure and HLA in healthy donors. The PCR employed 60 Vbeta primers together with 13 Jbeta primers. Produced via immunoSEQ multiplex PCR; TCRdb's table is partial and in-frame only. The sample includes roughly 99,000 clones, around three quarters of them seen just once. Material for sequencing was PBMCs. The source of these receptors is a male donor in good health and CMV-seropositive.

The V and J genes are TRBV11-3 and TRBJ2-3; D possibly corresponds to TRBD2 (6 bases). Trimming removed 3 bases at V and 5 bases at J, with 12 bases between. Germline V gene lookup returns CDR1 SGHNT and CDR2 YENEEA. The CDR3 sequence is 14 residues long. The CDR3 region has the DNA TGTGCCAGCAGCTTTGGAGGGGCAGGAGATACGCAGTATTTT. It translates to CASSFGGAGDTQYF.

The rearrangement joins TRBV19 to TRBJ1-1, with a weak D call TRBD1 (6 bases). The V end lost 1 base, the J end lost 0 bases, and 12 bases lay between the germline ends. Germline CDR1 reads LNHDA; CDR2 reads SQIVND (reference sequence). The CDR3 has 16 residues. This chain's CDR3 is CASSIAQGFMNTEAFF. The CDR3 DNA sequence: TGTGCCAGTAGTATAGCACAGGGTTTCATGAACACTGAAGCTTTCTTT.

V usage is TRBV27 and J usage is TRBJ1-2, with 8 bases matching TRBD1. The CDR3 length is 13 residues. Germline CDR1 and CDR2: MNHEY and SMNVEV (reference sequence). V gave up 5 bases and J gave up 8 bases; unmatched junction bases: 7. The CDR3 nucleotides are TGTGCCAGCAGTCTAGGGACAGGCGGCGGCTACACCTTC. This codes for CASSLGTGGGYTF.

The CDR3 DNA sequence: TGCGCCAGCAGCGGGACAGTCCTCACAGATACGCAGTATTTT. It encodes CASSGTVLTDTQYF. The genes are TRBV5-1 and TRBJ2-3, with TRBD1 matching 7 bases. Per the germline V gene, CDR1 is SGHRS and CDR2 is YFSETQ. The CDR3 runs to 14 residues. Trimming at V came to 4 bases and at J to 2 bases, leaving 4 bases not matched to a gene.

The chain combines TRBV5-4 with TRBJ1-2; D remains unclear. The CDR3 runs 14 residues. The ends were cut back, 0 bases at V and 4 bases at J, with 10 bases in the middle. Germline V gene sequence: CDR1 SGHNT, CDR2 YYREEE (reference sequence). The CDR3 spells CASSLVDTPYGYTF. The CDR3 DNA sequence: TGTGCCAGCAGCTTGGTAGATACCCCCTATGGCTACACCTTC.

This chain's CDR3 is CAWSPGVGSYGYTF. In DNA, the CDR3 is TGTGCCTGGAGTCCGGGGGTCGGGAGCTATGGCTACACCTTC. This chain uses TRBV30 with TRBJ1-2, with D maybe TRBD1 (5 bases). From germline, CDR1 is GTSNPN and CDR2 SVGIG (reference sequence). CDR3 size: 14 residues. Trimming left V 2 bases short and J 4 bases short, with 14 bases between.

V gene TRBV30 combines with J gene TRBJ1-2; 7 bases are a match to TRBD1. The germline CDR1 and CDR2 sequences are GTSNPN and SVGIG (reference sequence). Unmatched junction bases numbered 6, after V lost 4 bases and J lost 4 bases. The CDR3 is made up of 13 amino acids. This CDR3 reads CAWNTGAGYGYTF. The DNA of the CDR3 is TGTGCCTGGAACACAGGGGCTGGCTATGGCTACACCTTC.

V and J are TRBV19 and TRBJ1-1; D remains unclear. Germline CDR1 and CDR2: LNHDA and SQIVND (reference sequence). Trimming removed 4 bases from V and 5 bases from J, with 20 bases in between. The CDR3 is made up of 16 amino acids. The CDR3 protein is CASSSSPRGRTTEAFF. CDR3 sequence (DNA): TGTGCCAGTAGTAGCTCCCCGCGAGGGCGAACGACTGAAGCTTTCTTT.

The chain is built from TRBV4-2 and TRBJ1-2; 9 bases match TRBD1. The CDR3 runs 13 residues. Germline lookup yields CDR1 LGHNA and CDR2 YNFKEQ. The trim removed 4 bases at V and 7 bases at J, leaving 4 bases unmatched. The CDR3 reads CASSPTDRGGYTF. As DNA, the CDR3 is TGTGCCAGCAGCCCCACGGACAGGGGTGGCTACACCTTC.

The gene calls are TRBV18 and TRBJ1-2, with TRBD1 matching over 12 bases. Germline V gene sequence: CDR1 KGHSH, CDR2 LQKENI. CDR3 length: 21 residues. Trimming removed 0 bases from V and 2 bases from J; junction bases left unmatched: 16. The CDR3 loop is CASSPPGTGGAVSSINYGYTF. CDR3 coding DNA: TGTGCCAGCTCACCACCTGGGACAGGGGGCGCGGTGTCTTCTATAAACTATGGCTACACCTTC.

J is TRBJ1-1 and V is TRBV5-8; D gene ambiguous. Germline V gene data show CDR1 as SGHTS and CDR2 as YDEGEE. Trimming cost V 4 bases and J 1 base, with 11 bases left between them. This CDR3 has 14 residues. The CDR3 loop is CASSLRTGNTEAFF. CDR3 in DNA: TGTGCCAGCAGCCTTAGGACTGGGAACACTGAAGCTTTCTTT. The variable domain in full, with the rest retrieved from reference TRBV5-8 and TRBJ1-1, is EAGVTQSPTHLIKTRGQQATLRCSPISGHTSVYWYQQALGLGLQFLLWYDEGEERNRGNFPPRFSGRQFPNYSSELNVNALELEDSALYLCASSLRTGNTEAFFGQGTRLTVV.

The chain combines TRBV5-1 with TRBJ2-1; no clear D gene. CDR1 and CDR2 from the germline V gene are SGHRS and YFSETQ. V lost 2 bases and J 4 bases, leaving 10 bases between the germline ends. CDR3 length: 14 residues. This CDR3 is CASSFLAAYNEQFF. CDR3 DNA: TGCGCCAGCAGCTTCTTAGCAGCGTACAATGAGCAGTTCTTC.

The chain is built from TRBV6-4 and TRBJ1-2; 7 positions agree with TRBD1. The CDR3 is 13 residues long. The germline V gene has CDR1 MRHNA and CDR2 SNTAGT. V trimming: 6 bases; J trimming: 3 bases; junction bases outside the gene matches: 4. The CDR3 nucleotides read TGTGCCAGCAGGAGGACAGGAGACTATGGCTACACCTTC. Amino acid sequence: CASRRTGDYGYTF.

The chain is built from TRBV18 and TRBJ1-5; the D gene is possibly TRBD1 (5 bases). The length of the CDR3 is 14 residues. Trimming removed 6 bases at V and 2 bases at J, with 11 bases between. Germline CDR1 and CDR2: KGHSH and LQKENI. The CDR3 reads CASSSETGNQPQHF. The DNA of the CDR3 is TGTGCCAGCTCCTCCGAGACAGGCAATCAGCCCCAGCATTTT.

The chain is built from TRBV6-5 and TRBJ1-5; D may be TRBD1 (6 bases). The CDR3 consists of 13 residues. Trimming shortened V by 5 bases and J by 7 bases, and 12 bases separated the two germline ends. Germline CDR1 reads MNHEY; CDR2 reads SVGAGI. CDR3 loop: CASSPAGAQPQHF. The CDR3, as DNA: TGTGCCAGCAGTCCGGCGGGGGCGCAGCCCCAGCATTTT.

In its sample, this clone was seen a few times. The V call is TRBV4-1, the J call TRBJ1-1, with 7 bases fitting TRBD1. V was clipped by 5 bases and J by 1 base; unmatched bases: 4. Germline V gene lookup returns CDR1 MGHRA and CDR2 YSYEKL. The CDR3 has 14 amino acids. The CDR3 loop reads CASSIRQGNTEAFF. The CDR3 DNA reads as TGCGCCAGCAGCATCAGACAGGGGAACACTGAAGCTTTCTTT.

This rearrangement joins TRBV7-2 to TRBJ1-2; 8 positions agree with TRBD1. This CDR3 contains 12 residues. Germline-derived CDR1 and CDR2 are SGHTA and FQGNSA. V trimming: 6 bases; J trimming: 7 bases; junction bases outside the gene matches: 4. The CDR3 nucleotides are TGTGCCAGCAGTTCCAGGGGGCTTGGCTACACCTTC. Translating gives CASSSRGLGYTF. Full variable domain (remainder filled in from reference TRBV7-2 and TRBJ1-2): GAGVSQSPSNKVTEKGKDVELRCDPISGHTALYWYRQSLGQGLEFLIYFQGNSAPDKSGLPSDRFSAERTGGSVSTLTIQRTQQEDSAVYLCASSSRGLGYTFGSGTRLTVV.

This clone was observed a single time. This chain connects TRBV4-1 to TRBJ2-7; D perhaps matches TRBD2 (7 bases). The CDR3 covers 15 residues. The V gene lost 2 bases and the J gene lost 6 bases, with 17 bases spanning the gap. Germline V gene lookup returns CDR1 MGHRA and CDR2 YSYEKL. CDR3 amino acids: CASSQNPRGGGEQYF. CDR3 coding DNA: TGCGCCAGCAGCCAAAATCCCAGGGGAGGGGGCGAGCAGTACTTC.

The chain couples TRBV6-5 to TRBJ1-6; 9 positions match TRBD1. The CDR3 consists of 14 residues. Per germline, CDR1 MNHEY and CDR2 SVGAGI. J gave up 7 bases and V 6 bases, and 4 bases lay outside the gene matches. CDR3 protein: CASRAGQGNSPLHF. The DNA for the CDR3 is TGTGCCAGCAGGGCGGGACAGGGAAATTCACCCCTCCACTTT.

The chain recombines TRBV30 with TRBJ1-2, with 8 bases matching TRBD1. Looked up from germline, CDR1 is GTSNPN and CDR2 is SVGIG (reference sequence). The CDR3 contains 14 residues. J lost 4 bases, V lost 0 bases, and 4 bases had no gene match. The chain's CDR3 is CAWSVQGGGYGYTF. The CDR3, as DNA: TGTGCCTGGAGTGTACAGGGGGGAGGCTATGGCTACACCTTC.

The chain combines TRBV4-3 with TRBJ2-2, with 10 bases lining up with TRBD1. The length of the CDR3 is 19 residues. Germline loops: CDR1 LGHNA, CDR2 YSLEER. V trimming: 1 base; J trimming: 4 bases; junction bases outside the gene matches: 12. CDR3: CASSQGLGLGQGRTGELFF. CDR3 sequence (DNA): TGCGCCAGCAGCCAAGGGTTGGGCTTGGGACAGGGGCGCACCGGGGAGCTGTTTTTT.

The chain joins TRBV30 to TRBJ2-2, with TRBD1 matching over 7 bases. With 0 bases clipped from V and 4 bases from J, the junction kept 5 bases outside the gene matches. Looked up from germline, CDR1 is GTSNPN and CDR2 is SVGIG (reference sequence). CDR3 length: 15 residues. The CDR3 spells CAWSVKTGTTGELFF. The CDR3 bases are TGTGCCTGGAGTGTTAAGACAGGGACCACCGGGGAGCTGTTTTTT.

In DNA form, the CDR3 reads TGTGCCAGCAGCTTGAACAGAGCCACTAATGAAAAACTGTTTTTT. This translates into CASSLNRATNEKLFF. The V gene is TRBV5-4, the J gene TRBJ1-4; D is uncertain. V lost 1 base and J 2 bases, leaving 9 bases between the germline ends. Germline CDR1 and CDR2: SGHNT and YYREEE (reference sequence). This CDR3 has 15 residues.

This clone was detected only once. The chain has TRBV5-1 and TRBJ2-2, with D perhaps TRBD1 (6 bases). The germline gives CDR1 SGHRS, CDR2 YFSETQ. The CDR3 extends over 15 amino acids. Trimming cost V 6 bases and J 1 base, with 13 bases left between them. CDR3 region: CASTPTGENTGELFF. CDR3 coding DNA: TGCGCCAGCACCCCGACAGGAGAGAACACCGGGGAGCTGTTTTTT.

The rearrangement links TRBV19 to TRBJ1-2, with 7 bases fitting TRBD1. V was clipped by 6 bases and J by 3 bases; unmatched bases: 4. Germline V gene sequence: CDR1 LNHDA, CDR2 SQIVND (reference sequence). The CDR3 covers 13 residues. CDR3 amino acids: CASSPGQHYGYTF. The CDR3 DNA sequence: TGTGCCAGTAGCCCGGGACAGCACTATGGCTACACCTTC.

The genes are TRBV25-1 and TRBJ2-3; TRBD1 matches at 8 bases. This CDR3 has 11 residues. The germline V gene has CDR1 MGHDK and CDR2 SYGVNS. Trimming cost V 10 bases and J 10 bases; bases outside gene matches: 7. CDR3: CATAGGSAQYF. The CDR3 DNA follows: TGTGCCACAGCAGGGGGCTCGGCGCAGTATTTT.

The chain uses TRBV6-4 and TRBJ1-1; D gene uncertain. The CDR3 is 14 residues long. The germline V and J ends were trimmed by 5 bases and 1 base, with 11 bases remaining between them. CDR1 is MRHNA and CDR2 is SNTAGT in the germline V gene. CDR3 amino acids: CASSPNPGNTEAFF. The CDR3 bases are TGTGCCAGCAGTCCCAACCCCGGGAACACTGAAGCTTTCTTT.

The J gene is TRBJ2-7, the V gene TRBV5-1; D uncertain. Deletions cut 1 base from V and 7 bases from J, with 9 bases between. The CDR3 is 12 amino acids. Germline values: CDR1 SGHRS, CDR2 YFSETQ. CDR3 residues: CASSLRGREQYF. The CDR3 nucleotides read TGCGCCAGCAGCTTGAGAGGAAGAGAGCAGTACTTC.